This T cell receptor beta chain emerged from a study of T cell responses to AZD1222 COVID-19 vaccine listed by TCRdb under 2021. Concerning the study at large: AZD1222 recipients whose second dose came at about 4 weeks and those whose second dose came at about 12 weeks were combined into one group, since spike-specific TCR depth and breadth did not differ between the two schedules. A total of 233 trial participants underwent TCR sequencing, of whom around 200 received two doses of AZD1222 and about 25 received two doses of the MenACWY control vaccine. Trial participants were enrolled by age into 18-55, 56-69 and 70-plus year subgroups, with approximately 160, 26 and 62 TCR-sequenced participants respectively.

The sample's time point label, in plain terms: baseline before first vaccination. Vaccinee samples came from UK trials COV001 and COV002, including a single-blind randomized controlled phase 2/3 trial of AZD1222 (ChAdOx1 nCoV-19) in healthy adults. For TCRbeta chain sequencing, PBMC samples from trial participants were taken at day 0 and at day 28 after the second dose. The CDR3 regions of human TCRbeta chains were analyzed by immunosequencing. As for how the authors treated the data: TCRs in the repertoires were matched against a reference library of SARS-CoV-2-specific TCRs that had been generated with the MIRA antigen-specificity platform. Breadth was defined as the fraction of unique TCRs that were SARS-CoV-2-associated. Depth was defined as the fraction of total T cells that were SARS-CoV-2-associated. Using the MIRA data, each spike-specific TCR was mapped to the spike region that the TCR reacts to and placed in a CD4 or CD8 class. Log10-transformed breadth and depth values were compared by one-way ANOVA with Sidak's multiple comparisons tests. TCRdb holds this immuneACCESS table with in-frame rearrangements only. Some clones are missing; in checked studies, unresolved V genes explain under half, and the rest has no known cause. D and trimming were read from the DNA, whereas the V and J calls and clone size are those reported in that table. The table for this sample lists about 130,000 clones; approximately 86% of them were counted only once. The ten top clones hold about 12% of the sample.

As regards this clone: No cognate antigen has been identified for it. No much larger clone exists at a distance of one base, and base qualities are not known.

Study-wide findings and limitations: The vaccine-associated CD4 TCRs covered the entire spike protein, and the dominant responses fell in regions 160-218 and 743-854. Participants were mostly white British and included more females than males, and it was suggested by the authors that clonal diversity may have been underestimated. In the small 56-69-year group, the increase in depth fell short of significance, most likely because of low power. Because no day 14 peak-response samples were available, the repertoires could be characterized only after the peak T cell response. Conclusions about previously exposed vaccinees were limited because only six AZD1222 recipients were SARS-CoV-2 seropositive at baseline. Spike-specific TCR breadth and depth rose significantly after two AZD1222 doses compared with day 0 and with MenACWY recipients. Reportedly, almost half of the unique spike-specific TCRs recognized epitopes lying outside the regions that are mutated in the B.1.351 and B.1.1.7 variants.

The sequences come from peripheral blood, collected on day 0 of AZD1222 vaccination. The clonotype originates from an adult in good health.

The CDR3 protein is CASRWTGGLDTQYF. The nucleotide sequence is TGTGCCAGCAGGTGGACAGGGGGCCTAGATACGCAGTATTTT. This sequence uses TRBV27 and TRBJ2-3; 11 bases in the middle match TRBD1. The CDR3 covers 14 residues, taking in both the cysteine and the phenylalanine. The read is trimmed to its CDR3 DNA, 42 bases read in frame from base 1. The germline V gene (reference sequence) sets CDR1 to MNHEY and CDR2 to SMNVEV. V loses 6 bases at its end and J loses 5 bases; junction bases beyond the gene matches: 4.